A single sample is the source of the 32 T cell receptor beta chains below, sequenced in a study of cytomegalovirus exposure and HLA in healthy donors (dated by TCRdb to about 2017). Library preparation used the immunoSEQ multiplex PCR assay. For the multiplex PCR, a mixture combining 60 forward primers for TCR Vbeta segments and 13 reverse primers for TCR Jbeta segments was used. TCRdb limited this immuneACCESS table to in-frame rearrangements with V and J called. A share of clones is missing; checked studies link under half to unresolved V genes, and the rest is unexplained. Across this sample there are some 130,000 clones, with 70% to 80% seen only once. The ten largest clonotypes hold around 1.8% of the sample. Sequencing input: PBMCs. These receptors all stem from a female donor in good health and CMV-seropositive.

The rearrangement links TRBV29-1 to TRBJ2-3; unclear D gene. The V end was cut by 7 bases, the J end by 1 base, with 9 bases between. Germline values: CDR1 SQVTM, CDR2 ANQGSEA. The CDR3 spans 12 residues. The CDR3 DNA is TGCAGCGGACGGCAGGGCACAGATACGCAGTATTTT. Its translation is CSGRQGTDTQYF.

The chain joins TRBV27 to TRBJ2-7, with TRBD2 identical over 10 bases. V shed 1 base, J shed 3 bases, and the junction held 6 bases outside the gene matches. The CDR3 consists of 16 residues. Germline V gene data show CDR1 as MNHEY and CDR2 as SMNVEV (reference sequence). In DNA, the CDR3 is TGTGCCAGCAGTTTATTTTGGACTAGCGGAAACTACGAGCAGTACTTC. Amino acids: CASSLFWTSGNYEQYF.

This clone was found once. CDR3 sequence: CAWSVDRAYEQYF. CDR3 DNA sequence: TGTGCCTGGAGTGTAGACAGGGCCTACGAGCAGTACTTC. The chain couples TRBV30 to TRBJ2-7; 7 bases are shared with TRBD1. The V segment lost 0 bases and the J segment 2 bases; nucleotides outside the gene matches: 1. CDR3 length: 13 amino acids. Germline V lookup: CDR1 GTSNPN, CDR2 SVGIG (reference sequence).

The CDR3 DNA is TGTGCCAGCGGCCCCTGGACTAGCGGGAGGTATGAGCAGTTCTTC. Its translation: CASGPWTSGRYEQFF. The gene calls are TRBV27 and TRBJ2-1; 14 bases align to TRBD2. The CDR3 is 15 amino acids. Germline trimming cut 8 bases from V and 8 bases from J; bases unmatched to any gene: 8. Per germline, CDR1 MNHEY and CDR2 SMNVEV (reference sequence).

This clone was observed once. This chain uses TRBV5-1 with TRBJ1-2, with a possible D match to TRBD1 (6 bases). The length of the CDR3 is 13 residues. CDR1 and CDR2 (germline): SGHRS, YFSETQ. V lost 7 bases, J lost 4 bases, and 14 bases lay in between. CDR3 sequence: CASRTTGSYGYTF. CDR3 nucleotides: TGCGCCAGCCGAACTACAGGGAGCTATGGCTACACCTTC.

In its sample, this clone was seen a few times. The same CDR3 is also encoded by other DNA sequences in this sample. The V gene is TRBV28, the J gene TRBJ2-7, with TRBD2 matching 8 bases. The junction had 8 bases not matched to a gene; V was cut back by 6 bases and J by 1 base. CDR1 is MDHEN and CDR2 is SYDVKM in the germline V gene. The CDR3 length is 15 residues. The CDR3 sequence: CASRYATSVSYEQYF. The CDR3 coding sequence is TGTGCCAGCAGGTACGCGACTAGCGTATCCTACGAGCAGTACTTC.

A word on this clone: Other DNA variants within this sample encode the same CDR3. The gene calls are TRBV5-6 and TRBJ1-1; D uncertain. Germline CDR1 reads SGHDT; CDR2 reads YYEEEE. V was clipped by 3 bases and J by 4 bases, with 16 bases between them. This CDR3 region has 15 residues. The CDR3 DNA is TGTGCCAGCAGCTGGTGGAGGAAGTTGATCACTGAAGCTTTCTTT. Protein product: CASSWWRKLITEAFF. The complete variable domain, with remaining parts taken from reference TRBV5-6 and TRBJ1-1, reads DAGVTQSPTHLIKTRGQQVTLRCSPKSGHDTVSWYQQALGQGPQFIFQYYEEEERQRGNFPDRFSGHQFPNYSSELNVNALLLGDSALYLCASSWWRKLITEAFFGQGTRLTVV.

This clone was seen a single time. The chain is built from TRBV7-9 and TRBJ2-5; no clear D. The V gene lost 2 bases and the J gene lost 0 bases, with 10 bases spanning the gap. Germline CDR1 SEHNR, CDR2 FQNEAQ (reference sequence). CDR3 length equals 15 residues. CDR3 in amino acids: CASSLFFGYQETQYF. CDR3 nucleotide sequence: TGTGCCAGCAGCTTATTTTTCGGGTACCAAGAGACCCAGTACTTC.

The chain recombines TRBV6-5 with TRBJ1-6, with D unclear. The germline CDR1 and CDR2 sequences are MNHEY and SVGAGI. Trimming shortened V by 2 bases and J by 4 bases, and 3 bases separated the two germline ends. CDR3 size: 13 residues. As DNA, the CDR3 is TGTGCCAGCAGTTACGCGTATAATTCACCCCTCCACTTT. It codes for CASSYAYNSPLHF.

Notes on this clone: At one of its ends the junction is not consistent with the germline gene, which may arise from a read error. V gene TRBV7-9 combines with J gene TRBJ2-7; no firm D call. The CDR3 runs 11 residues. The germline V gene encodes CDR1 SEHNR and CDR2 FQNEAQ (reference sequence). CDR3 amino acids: CSSSFQYEQYF. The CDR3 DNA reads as TGTTCCAGCAGCTTTCAATACGAGCAGTACTTC.

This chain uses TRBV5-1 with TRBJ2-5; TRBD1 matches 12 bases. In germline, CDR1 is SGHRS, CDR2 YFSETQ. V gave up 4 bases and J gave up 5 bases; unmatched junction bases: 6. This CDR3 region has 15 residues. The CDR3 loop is CASSPGDRGHETQYF. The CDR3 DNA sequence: TGCGCCAGCAGCCCGGGGGACAGGGGGCACGAGACCCAGTACTTC.

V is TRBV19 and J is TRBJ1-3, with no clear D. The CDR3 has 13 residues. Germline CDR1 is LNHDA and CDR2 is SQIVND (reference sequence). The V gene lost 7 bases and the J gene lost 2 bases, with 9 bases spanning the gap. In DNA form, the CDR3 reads TGTGCCAGTACTGGGCTTCCTGGAAACACCATATATTTT. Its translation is CASTGLPGNTIYF.

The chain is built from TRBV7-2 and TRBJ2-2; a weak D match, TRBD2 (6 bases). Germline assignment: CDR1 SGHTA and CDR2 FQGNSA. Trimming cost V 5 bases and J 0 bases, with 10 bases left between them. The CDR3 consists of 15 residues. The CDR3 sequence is CASSQGLTNTGELFF. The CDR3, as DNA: TGTGCCAGCAGCCAGGGACTGACGAACACCGGGGAGCTGTTTTTT.

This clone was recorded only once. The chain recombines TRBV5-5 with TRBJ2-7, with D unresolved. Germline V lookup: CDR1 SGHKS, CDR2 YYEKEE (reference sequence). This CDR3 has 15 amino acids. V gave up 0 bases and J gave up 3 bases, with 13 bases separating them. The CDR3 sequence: CASSLDGARNYEQYF. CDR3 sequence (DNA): TGTGCCAGCAGCTTGGATGGTGCGAGAAACTACGAGCAGTACTTC.

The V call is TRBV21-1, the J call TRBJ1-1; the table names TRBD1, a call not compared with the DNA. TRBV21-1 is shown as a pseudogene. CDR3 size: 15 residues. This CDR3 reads CASSRAGIMNTEAFF. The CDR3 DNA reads TGTGCCAGCAGCAGGGCCGGAATCATGAACACTGAAGCTTTCTTT.

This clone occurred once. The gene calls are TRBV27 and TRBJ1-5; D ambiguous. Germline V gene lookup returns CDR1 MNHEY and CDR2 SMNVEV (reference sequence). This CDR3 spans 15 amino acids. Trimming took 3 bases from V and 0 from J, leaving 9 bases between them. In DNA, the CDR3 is TGTGCCAGCAGTTTTAGACTGTCTAGCAATCAGCCCCAGCATTTT. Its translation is CASSFRLSSNQPQHF.

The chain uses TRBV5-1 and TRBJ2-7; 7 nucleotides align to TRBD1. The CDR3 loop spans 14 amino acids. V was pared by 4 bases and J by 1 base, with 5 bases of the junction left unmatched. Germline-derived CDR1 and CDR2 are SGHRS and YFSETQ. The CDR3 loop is CASSASTGSYEQYF. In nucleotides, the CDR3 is TGCGCCAGCAGCGCATCGACAGGGTCCTACGAGCAGTACTTC.

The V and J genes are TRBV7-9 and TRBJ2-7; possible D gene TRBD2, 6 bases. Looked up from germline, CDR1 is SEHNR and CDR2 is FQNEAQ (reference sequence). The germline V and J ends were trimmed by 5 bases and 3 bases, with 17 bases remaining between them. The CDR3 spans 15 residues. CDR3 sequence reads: CASSPEGSPSYEQYF. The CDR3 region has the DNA TGTGCCAGCAGCCCGGAGGGGTCCCCGAGCTACGAGCAGTACTTC.

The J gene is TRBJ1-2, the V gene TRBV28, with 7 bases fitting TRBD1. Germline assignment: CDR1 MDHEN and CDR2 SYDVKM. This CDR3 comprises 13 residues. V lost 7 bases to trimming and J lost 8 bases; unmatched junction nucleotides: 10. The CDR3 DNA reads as TGTGCCAGCACTCAACAGGGGTTCGGGGGCTACACCTTC. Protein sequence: CASTQQGFGGYTF.

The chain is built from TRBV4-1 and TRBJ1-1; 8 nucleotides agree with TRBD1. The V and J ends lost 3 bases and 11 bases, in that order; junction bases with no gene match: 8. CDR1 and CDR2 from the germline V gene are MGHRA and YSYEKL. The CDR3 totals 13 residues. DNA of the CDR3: TGCGCCAGCAGCCAGACAGGACAGGGACGGGCTTTCTTT. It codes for CASSQTGQGRAFF.

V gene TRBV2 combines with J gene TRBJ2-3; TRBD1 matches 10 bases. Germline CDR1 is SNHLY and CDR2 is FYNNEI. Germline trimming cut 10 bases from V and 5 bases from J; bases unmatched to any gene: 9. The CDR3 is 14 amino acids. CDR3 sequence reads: CATVTGGLEDTQYF. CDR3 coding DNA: TGTGCCACTGTGACAGGGGGCCTCGAAGATACGCAGTATTTT.

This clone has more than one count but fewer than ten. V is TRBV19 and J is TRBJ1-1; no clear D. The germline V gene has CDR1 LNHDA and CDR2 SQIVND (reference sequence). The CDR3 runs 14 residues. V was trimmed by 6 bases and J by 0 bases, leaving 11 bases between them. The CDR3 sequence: CASSARGVNTEAFF. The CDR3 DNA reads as TGTGCCAGTAGCGCCCGCGGGGTGAACACTGAAGCTTTCTTT.

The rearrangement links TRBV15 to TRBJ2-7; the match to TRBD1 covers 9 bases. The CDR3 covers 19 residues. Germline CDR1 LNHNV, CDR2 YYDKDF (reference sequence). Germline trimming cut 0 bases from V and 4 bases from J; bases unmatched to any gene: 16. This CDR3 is CATSRDRALGQGGRYEQYF. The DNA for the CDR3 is TGTGCCACCAGCAGAGATCGGGCGTTGGGACAGGGAGGCAGATACGAGCAGTACTTC.

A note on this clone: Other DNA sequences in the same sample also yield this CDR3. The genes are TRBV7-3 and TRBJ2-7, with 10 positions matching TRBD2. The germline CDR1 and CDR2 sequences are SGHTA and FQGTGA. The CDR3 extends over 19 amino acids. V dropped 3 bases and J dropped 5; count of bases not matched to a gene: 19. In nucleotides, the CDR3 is TGTGCCAGCAGCTTTACCCATGGCGGGGGTAGCGGGGGGTCCCACGAGCAGTACTTC. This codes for CASSFTHGGGSGGSHEQYF.

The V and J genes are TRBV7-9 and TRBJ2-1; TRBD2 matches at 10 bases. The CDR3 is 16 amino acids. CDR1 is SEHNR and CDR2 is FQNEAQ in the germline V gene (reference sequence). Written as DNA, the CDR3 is TGTGTTAGTGTAGCGGGGGGCTCAAGCTCCTACAATGAGCAGTTCTTC. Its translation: CVSVAGGSSSYNEQFF.

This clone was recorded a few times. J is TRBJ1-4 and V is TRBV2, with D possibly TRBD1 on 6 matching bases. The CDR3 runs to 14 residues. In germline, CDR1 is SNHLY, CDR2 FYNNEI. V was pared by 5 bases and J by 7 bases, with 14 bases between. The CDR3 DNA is TGTGCCAGCAGTATACAGGGTGCGTTTGAAAAACTGTTTTTT. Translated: CASSIQGAFEKLFF.

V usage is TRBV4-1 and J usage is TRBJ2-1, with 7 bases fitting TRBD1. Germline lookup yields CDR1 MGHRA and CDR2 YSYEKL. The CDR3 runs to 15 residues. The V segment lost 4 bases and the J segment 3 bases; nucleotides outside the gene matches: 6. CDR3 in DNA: TGCGCCAGCAGCCTTACAGGGGACAACTACAATGAGCAGTTCTTC. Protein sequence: CASSLTGDNYNEQFF.

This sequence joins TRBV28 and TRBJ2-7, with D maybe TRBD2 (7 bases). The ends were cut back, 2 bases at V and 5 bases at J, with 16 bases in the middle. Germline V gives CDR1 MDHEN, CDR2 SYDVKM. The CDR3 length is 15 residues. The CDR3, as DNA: TGTGCCAGCAGTTTAGGAGGGGAGGGGGACGACGAGCAGTACTTC. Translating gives CASSLGGEGDDEQYF.

The CDR3 region is CASSQGQVGTGELFF. For the CDR3, the DNA is TGTGCCAGCAGCCAAGGACAGGTTGGCACCGGGGAGCTGTTTTTT. The chain has TRBV7-3 and TRBJ2-2; 7 bases are a match to TRBD1. The CDR3 totals 15 residues. Germline V lookup: CDR1 SGHTA, CDR2 FQGTGA. The J segment lost 4 bases and the V segment lost 5 bases, leaving 7 bases of the junction unmatched.

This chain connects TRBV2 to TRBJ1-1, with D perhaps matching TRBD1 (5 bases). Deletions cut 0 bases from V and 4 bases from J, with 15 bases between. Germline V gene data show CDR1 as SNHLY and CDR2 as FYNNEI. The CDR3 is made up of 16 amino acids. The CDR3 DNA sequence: TGTGCCAGCAGTGAAGCGGGAGGGGTCGGGGGCACTGAAGCTTTCTTT. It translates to CASSEAGGVGGTEAFF.

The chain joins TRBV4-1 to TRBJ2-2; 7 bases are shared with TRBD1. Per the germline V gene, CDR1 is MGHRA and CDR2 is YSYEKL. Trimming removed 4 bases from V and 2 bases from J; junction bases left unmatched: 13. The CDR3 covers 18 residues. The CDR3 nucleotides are TGCGCCAGCAGCCCCATAGAGGCACAGGGGCTTAACACCGGGGAGCTGTTTTTT. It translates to CASSPIEAQGLNTGELFF.

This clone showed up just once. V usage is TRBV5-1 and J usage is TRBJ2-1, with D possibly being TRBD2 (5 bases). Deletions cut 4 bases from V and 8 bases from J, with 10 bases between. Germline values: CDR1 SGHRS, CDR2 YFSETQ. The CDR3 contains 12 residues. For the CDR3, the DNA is TGCGCCAGCAGCGCCGGGGTGGATGAGCAGTTCTTC. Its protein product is CASSAGVDEQFF.